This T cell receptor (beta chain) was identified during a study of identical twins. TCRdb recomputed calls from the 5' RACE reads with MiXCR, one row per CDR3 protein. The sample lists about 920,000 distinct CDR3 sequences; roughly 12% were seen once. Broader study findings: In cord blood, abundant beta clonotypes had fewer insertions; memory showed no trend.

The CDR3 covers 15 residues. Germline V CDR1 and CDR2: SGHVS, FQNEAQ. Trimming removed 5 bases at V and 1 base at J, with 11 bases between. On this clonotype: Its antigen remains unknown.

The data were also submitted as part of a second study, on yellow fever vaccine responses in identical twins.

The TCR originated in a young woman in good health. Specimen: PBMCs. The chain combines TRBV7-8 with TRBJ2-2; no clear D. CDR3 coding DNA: TGTGCCAGCAGCCCCTATGACCTGAACACCGGGGAGCTGTTTTTT. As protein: CASSPYDLNTGELFF. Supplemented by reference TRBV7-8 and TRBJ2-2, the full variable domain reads GAGVSQSPRYKVAKRGQDVALRCDPISGHVSLFWYQQALGQGPEFLTYFQNEAQLDKSGLPSDRFFAERPEGSVSTLKIQRTQQEDSAVYLCASSPYDLNTGELFFGEGSRLTVL.